This T cell receptor (beta chain) was profiled in a study of human T cells and chemical hapten exposure. In the study overall: Alopecia areata, totalis or universalis affected patients who were mostly female. Whole-study findings and limits: TCRs exceeding 1 in 1000 frequency stayed unchanged with DPC sensitization.

TCRdb re-called the RACE reads through MiXCR, storing one row per CDR3 protein. The sample contains about 99,000 distinct CDR3 sequences, roughly an eighth of which appear only once. Time point specified: patch test 1, 2 weeks after DPC sensitization. This sample's treatment: therapeutic diphenylcyclopropenone sensitization with weekly scalp DPC. Germline CDR1 reads SGHDN; CDR2 reads FVKESK. V was cut by 5 bases and J by 3 bases, with 16 bases left in between. The CDR3 is made up of 15 amino acids. The table lists this clonotype with a few counts. Its antigen is currently unknown. The J gene is TRBJ1-1, the V gene TRBV14; the D gene is possibly TRBD1 (5 bases). The TCR originated in a woman between 40 and 50 years old with alopecia areata. Some clones in this sample may be carry-over from other donors' samples. The sequenced sample was whole blood, obtained in connection with sensitization to the hapten diphenylcyclopropenone (DPC). CDR3 sequence (DNA): TGTGCCAGCAGCTTTTTGGCGGGGCAGGACACTGAAGCTTTCTTT. Its translation: CASSFLAGQDTEAFF. Full variable domain (outside the CDR3, taken from reference TRBV14 and TRBJ1-1): EAGVTQFPSHSVIEKGQTVTLRCDPISGHDNLYWYRRVMGKEIKFLLHFVKESKQDESGMPNNRFLAERTGGTYSTLKVQPAELEDSGVYFCASSFLAGQDTEAFFGQGTRLTVV.